Described below is a single TCR beta chain sequence and its context. Antigen: not known. The PCR used 60 Vbeta and 13 Jbeta primers. This table comes from immunoSEQ multiplex PCR, and its TCRdb copy is limited to in-frame clones, with some not included. Altogether roughly 96,000 clones are present, 65% to 80% being singletons, with the ten largest covering 2.5% to 3%. Germline V gene data show CDR1 as MDHEN and CDR2 as SYDVKM. The CDR3 has 12 residues. V was pared by 8 bases and J by 2 bases, with 10 bases between. The sample belongs to a study of cytomegalovirus exposure and HLA in healthy donors. Study-wide findings and caveats: Rarity marked most TCR sequences, yet some public TCRs occurred in many donors.

Sequencing was done on a sample of PBMCs. The source of this sequence is a female donor in good health and CMV-seropositive. V gene TRBV28 combines with J gene TRBJ2-7; D gene uncertain. The CDR3 sequence: CASRRAPYEQYF. For the CDR3, the DNA is TGTGCCAGCCGTCGCGCGCCCTACGAGCAGTACTTC.